These 15 T cell receptor beta chains originate from one sample sequenced in a study of radiotherapy plus CTLA-4 blockade in lung cancer. Only in-frame clones appear in the TCRdb table, and some are missing; sequencing was by immunoSEQ multiplex PCR. The data hold tens of thousands of clones, with approximately 91% observed a single time. This specimen was peripheral blood, taken from a patient treated with radiotherapy plus ipilimumab. The receptors come from a human donor with non-small cell lung cancer whose response to radiotherapy plus ipilimumab could not be evaluated.

The chain carries TRBV2 and TRBJ1-4, with 7 bases fitting TRBD1. The germline gives CDR1 SNHLY, CDR2 FYNNEI. The V gene end was trimmed by 5 bases and the J gene end by 6 bases; junction bases not matched to a gene: 9. The CDR3 extends over 15 amino acids. The CDR3 DNA reads as TGTGCCAGCAGTAGAAACAGGGGAAACGATGAAAAACTGTTTTTT. It codes for CASSRNRGNDEKLFF. Drawing the rest from reference TRBV2 and TRBJ1-4, the complete variable domain is EPEVTQTPSHQVTQMGQEVILRCVPISNHLYFYWYRQILGQKVEFLVSFYNNEISEKSEIFDDQFSVERPDGSNFTLKIRSTKLEDSAMYFCASSRNRGNDEKLFFGSGTQLSVL.

This clone was counted a few times. The V and J genes are TRBV28 and TRBJ2-7; 8 bases match TRBD2. The germline gives CDR1 MDHEN, CDR2 SYDVKM. V lost 7 bases and J lost 0; bases outside the gene matches: 8. This CDR3 has 15 amino acids. The CDR3 nucleotides are TGTGCCAGCACCCATAGCGGGACGGTCTCCTACGAGCAGTACTTC. As protein: CASTHSGTVSYEQYF.

The rearrangement joins TRBV29-1 to TRBJ2-5; 11 nucleotides agree with TRBD2. The J call may be in error: the DNA end matches TRBJ2-7 better. This CDR3 comprises 15 residues. Germline loops: CDR1 SQVTM, CDR2 ANQGSEA. The CDR3 spells CSATTLAGGAYEQYF. Written as DNA, the CDR3 is TGCAGCGCAACGACCTTAGCGGGAGGGGCCTACGAGCAGTACTTC.

The V and J genes are TRBV28 and TRBJ2-5, with TRBD1 as a possible D gene (5 bases). CDR1 is MDHEN and CDR2 is SYDVKM in the germline V gene. This CDR3 is 14 amino acids long. The ends were cut back, 2 bases at V and 6 bases at J, with 13 bases in the middle. The CDR3 here is CASSLQGTPQTQYF. CDR3 DNA: TGTGCCAGCAGTTTACAGGGAACCCCCCAGACCCAGTACTTC. The full variable domain, in which reference TRBV28 and TRBJ2-5 provide the parts outside the CDR3, is DVKVTQSSRYLVKRTGEKVFLECVQDMDHENMFWYRQDPGLGLRLIYFSYDVKMKEKGDIPEGYSVSREKKERFSLILESASTNQTSMYLCASSLQGTPQTQYFGPGTRLLVL.

CDR3 amino acids: CASSLAGATNVLTF. CDR3 in DNA: TGTGCCAGCAGCCTAGCAGGGGCGACCAACGTCCTGACTTTC. The chain joins TRBV14 to TRBJ2-6; possibly TRBD1 for D (6 bases). The CDR3 totals 14 residues. Germline values: CDR1 SGHDN, CDR2 FVKESK. Trimming removed 4 bases at V and 8 bases at J, with 12 bases between.

This chain connects TRBV28 to TRBJ2-5; TRBD2 aligns across 9 bases. CDR1 and CDR2 (germline): MDHEN, SYDVKM. J was trimmed by 1 base and V by 5 bases; bases with no gene match: 8. This CDR3 region has 16 residues. The CDR3, as DNA: TGTGCCAGCAGTCCTCTCCGCGGGAGGGCCCAAGAGACCCAGTACTTC. This codes for CASSPLRGRAQETQYF. The full variable domain, with the rest looked up from reference TRBV28 and TRBJ2-5, is DVKVTQSSRYLVKRTGEKVFLECVQDMDHENMFWYRQDPGLGLRLIYFSYDVKMKEKGDIPEGYSVSREKKERFSLILESASTNQTSMYLCASSPLRGRAQETQYFGPGTRLLVL.

This rearrangement joins TRBV6-5 to TRBJ2-1, with a tentative D call TRBD1 (5 bases). The CDR3 covers 13 residues. Germline V gene sequence: CDR1 MNHEY, CDR2 SVGAGI. V lost 5 bases and J 4 bases, leaving 9 bases between the germline ends. CDR3 nucleotides: TGTGCCAGCAGTCACAACAGGTACAATGAGCAGTTCTTC. Translating gives CASSHNRYNEQFF.

J is TRBJ1-4 and V is TRBV7-9, with 9 bases lining up with TRBD1. Per the germline V gene, CDR1 is SEHNR and CDR2 is FQNEAQ (reference sequence). Trimming took 2 bases from V and 7 from J; bases not matched to a gene: 8. CDR3 size: 16 residues. The CDR3 DNA is TGTGCCAGCAGCTTACCGTCCGGACAGGGGACTGAAAAACTGTTTTTT. Its translation: CASSLPSGQGTEKLFF. Combining the CDR3 with reference TRBV7-9 and TRBJ1-4 gives the whole variable domain DTGVSQNPRHKITKRGQNVTFRCDPISEHNRLYWYRQTLGQGPEFLTYFQNEAQLEKSRLLSDRFSAERPKGSFSTLEIQRTEQGDSAMYLCASSLPSGQGTEKLFFGSGTQLSVL.

The rearrangement links TRBV6-6 to TRBJ1-2, with unresolved D. Germline loops: CDR1 MNHNY, CDR2 SVGAGI (reference sequence). Trimming took off 7 bases at V and 4 bases at J, with 13 bases between the two ends. The CDR3 runs 13 residues. CDR3 loop: CASTPSGIYGYTF. For the CDR3, the DNA is TGTGCCAGCACCCCATCGGGGATCTATGGCTACACCTTC.

The rearrangement joins TRBV27 to TRBJ2-7; TRBD1 agrees at 9 bases. The CDR3 is 15 amino acids. Germline CDR1 is MNHEY and CDR2 is SMNVEV (reference sequence). Trimming cost V 5 bases and J 2 bases; bases outside gene matches: 7. CDR3: CASSPHRDRAYEQYF. The CDR3 coding sequence is TGTGCCAGCAGTCCCCACCGGGACAGGGCCTACGAGCAGTACTTC.

The chain couples TRBV13 to TRBJ2-5; 13 positions agree with TRBD2. The CDR3 extends over 19 amino acids. Germline loops: CDR1 PRHDT, CDR2 FYEKMQ (reference sequence). The junction had 14 bases not matched to a gene; V was cut back by 5 bases and J by 2 bases. As DNA, the CDR3 is TGTGCCAGCAGCACCCGGACTAGCGGGAGCCCAGGGGGGCAAGAGACCCAGTACTTC. This gives the protein CASSTRTSGSPGGQETQYF.

The V and J genes are TRBV25-1 and TRBJ2-7; 8 bases fit TRBD2. The germline gives CDR1 MGHDK, CDR2 SYGVNS. The J segment lost 6 bases and the V segment lost 7 bases, leaving 14 bases of the junction unmatched. The CDR3 covers 15 residues. The CDR3 nucleotides are TGTGCCAGCATGCGAAGCGGGAGAGGGGTAGGCGAGCAGTACTTC. The encoded protein is CASMRSGRGVGEQYF.

The rearrangement joins TRBV19 to TRBJ2-5, with 9 bases fitting TRBD2. Trimming removed 5 bases from V and 7 bases from J; junction bases left unmatched: 8. The germline gives CDR1 LNHDA, CDR2 SQIVND (reference sequence). The length of the CDR3 is 14 residues. CDR3 amino acids: CASSSAGGRGTQYF. CDR3 in DNA: TGTGCCAGTAGTTCGGCGGGAGGGCGCGGGACCCAGTACTTC.

This clone appeared a few times. This chain joins TRBV6-5 and TRBJ2-1, with 7 bases aligning to TRBD1. The CDR3 totals 14 residues. Trimming removed 9 bases from V and 10 bases from J; junction bases left unmatched: 15. Germline V gene lookup returns CDR1 MNHEY and CDR2 SVGAGI. In DNA, the CDR3 is TGTGCCAGACGGGACAGTGAGAAGAGCAACGAGCAGTTCTTC. Encoded protein: CARRDSEKSNEQFF.

This rearrangement joins TRBV5-1 to TRBJ2-7, with TRBD2 identical over 7 bases. The trim removed 0 bases at V and 1 base at J, leaving 4 bases unmatched. The CDR3 is 15 residues long. Germline V CDR1 and CDR2: SGHRS, YFSETQ. The DNA for the CDR3 is TGCGCCAGCAGCTTGGGTGGGGGGGGTTCCTACGAGCAGTACTTC. Its protein product is CASSLGGGGSYEQYF.